This TCR beta chain was sequenced in a study of PD-1 blockade in classical Hodgkin lymphoma. The repertoire was sequenced with immunoSEQ multiplex PCR; TCRdb's copy has only in-frame clones and lacks some. The table has fewer than 100,000 clones, about nine tenths seen once. V was clipped by 3 bases and J by 7 bases, with 17 bases between them. Germline V gene sequence: CDR1 MNHEY, CDR2 SMNVEV (reference sequence). The CDR3 consists of 15 residues. The patients all showed relapse after autologous stem cell transplantation, while their brentuximab vedotin exposure varied. The TCR originated in a human donor with classical Hodgkin lymphoma. The chain is built from TRBV27 and TRBJ2-3, with D perhaps TRBD1 (5 bases). The material was peripheral blood mononuclear cells (PBMCs), obtained at baseline. The CDR3 DNA reads TGTGCCAGCAGTTTTAATTCCGACAGACGATATACGCAGTATTTT. It is translated as CASSFNSDRRYTQYF.